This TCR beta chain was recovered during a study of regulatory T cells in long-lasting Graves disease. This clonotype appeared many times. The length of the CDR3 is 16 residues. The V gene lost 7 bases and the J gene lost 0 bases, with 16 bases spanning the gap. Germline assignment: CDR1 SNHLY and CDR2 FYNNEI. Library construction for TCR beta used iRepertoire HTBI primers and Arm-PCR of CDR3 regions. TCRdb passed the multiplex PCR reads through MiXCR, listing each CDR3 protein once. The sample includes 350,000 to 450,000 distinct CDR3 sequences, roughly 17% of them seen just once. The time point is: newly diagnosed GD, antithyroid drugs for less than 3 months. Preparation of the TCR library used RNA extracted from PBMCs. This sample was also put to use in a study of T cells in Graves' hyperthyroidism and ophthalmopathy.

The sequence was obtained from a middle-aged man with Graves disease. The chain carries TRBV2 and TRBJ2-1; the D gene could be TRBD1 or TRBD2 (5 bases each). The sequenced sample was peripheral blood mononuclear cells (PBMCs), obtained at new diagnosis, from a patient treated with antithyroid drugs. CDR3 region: CASKKEGRSSYNEQFF. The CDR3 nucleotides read TGTGCCAGCAAAAAAGAGGGGCGCAGCTCCTACAATGAGCAGTTCTTC.